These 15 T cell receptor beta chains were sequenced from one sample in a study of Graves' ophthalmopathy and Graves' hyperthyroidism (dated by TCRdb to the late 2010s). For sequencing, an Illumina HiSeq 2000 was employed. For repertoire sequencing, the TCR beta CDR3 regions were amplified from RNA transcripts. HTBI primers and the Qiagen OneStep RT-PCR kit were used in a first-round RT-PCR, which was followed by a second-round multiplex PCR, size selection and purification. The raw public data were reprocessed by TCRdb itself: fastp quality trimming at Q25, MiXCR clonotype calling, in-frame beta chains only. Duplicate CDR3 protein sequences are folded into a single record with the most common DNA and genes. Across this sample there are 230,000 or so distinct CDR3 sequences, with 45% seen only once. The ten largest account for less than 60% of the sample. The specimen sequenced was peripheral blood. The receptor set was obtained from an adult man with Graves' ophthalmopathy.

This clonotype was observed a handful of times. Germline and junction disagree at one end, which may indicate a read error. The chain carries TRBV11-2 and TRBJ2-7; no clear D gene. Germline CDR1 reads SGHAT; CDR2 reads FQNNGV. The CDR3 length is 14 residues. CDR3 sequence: CASSVDLVGYEQYF. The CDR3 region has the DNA TGTGCCAGCAGCGTAGATCTAGTTGGCTACGAGCAGTACTTC.

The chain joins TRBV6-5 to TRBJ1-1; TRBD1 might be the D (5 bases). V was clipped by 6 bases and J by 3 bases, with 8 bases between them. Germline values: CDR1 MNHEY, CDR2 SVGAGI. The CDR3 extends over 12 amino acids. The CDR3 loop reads CASRGTHTEAFF. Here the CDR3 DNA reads TGTGCCAGCAGAGGGACGCACACTGAAGCTTTCTTT.

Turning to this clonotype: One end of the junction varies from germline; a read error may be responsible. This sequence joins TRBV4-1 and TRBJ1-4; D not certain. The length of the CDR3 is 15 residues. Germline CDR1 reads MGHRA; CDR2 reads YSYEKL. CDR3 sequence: CASSQGRGLQEKLFF. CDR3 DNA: TGTGCCAGCAGCCAAGGAAGAGGGCTCCAAGAAAAACTGTTTTTT.

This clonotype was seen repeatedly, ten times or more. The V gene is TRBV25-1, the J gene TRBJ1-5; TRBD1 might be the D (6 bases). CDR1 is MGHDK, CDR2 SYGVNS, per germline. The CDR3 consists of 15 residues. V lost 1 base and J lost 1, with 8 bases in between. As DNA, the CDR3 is TGTGCCAGCAGTGAATCTGGGGGCAGCAATCAGCCCCAGCATTTT. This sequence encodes CASSESGGSNQPQHF.

DNA of the CDR3: TGTGCCAGCAGCTTAGGACAGGGATCAAATGGCTACACCTTC. Translation gives CASSLGQGSNGYTF. V and J are TRBV7-8 and TRBJ1-2; 7 positions match TRBD1. With 1 base clipped from V and 6 bases from J, the junction kept 5 bases outside the gene matches. CDR1 is SGHVS and CDR2 is FQNEAQ in the germline V gene. The CDR3 consists of 14 residues.

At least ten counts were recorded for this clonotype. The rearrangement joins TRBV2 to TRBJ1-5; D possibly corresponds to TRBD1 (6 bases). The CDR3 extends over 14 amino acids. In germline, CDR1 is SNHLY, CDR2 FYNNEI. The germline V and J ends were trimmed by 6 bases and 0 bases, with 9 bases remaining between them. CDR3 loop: CASRGTYSNQPQHF. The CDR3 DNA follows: TGTGCCAGCAGAGGGACATATAGCAATCAGCCCCAGCATTTT.

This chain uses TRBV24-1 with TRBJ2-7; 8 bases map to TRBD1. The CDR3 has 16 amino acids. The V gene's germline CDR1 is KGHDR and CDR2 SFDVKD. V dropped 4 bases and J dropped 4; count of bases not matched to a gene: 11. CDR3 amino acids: CATSDPRQGSRYEQYF. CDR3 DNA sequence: TGTGCCACCAGTGACCCTCGACAGGGGAGTCGATACGAGCAGTACTTC.

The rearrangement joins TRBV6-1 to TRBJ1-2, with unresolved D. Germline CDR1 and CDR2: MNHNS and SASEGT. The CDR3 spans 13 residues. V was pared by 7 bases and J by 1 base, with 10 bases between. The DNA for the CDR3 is TGTGCCAGCACAATTTCCGGTAACTATGGCTACACCTTC. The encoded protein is CASTISGNYGYTF.

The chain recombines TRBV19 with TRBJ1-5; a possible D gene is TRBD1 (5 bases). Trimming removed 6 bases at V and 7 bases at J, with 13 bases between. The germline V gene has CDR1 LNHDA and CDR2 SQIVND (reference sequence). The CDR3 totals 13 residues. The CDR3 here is CASRTEGYQPQHF. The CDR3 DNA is TGTGCCAGTAGAACGGAGGGGTACCAGCCCCAGCATTTT.

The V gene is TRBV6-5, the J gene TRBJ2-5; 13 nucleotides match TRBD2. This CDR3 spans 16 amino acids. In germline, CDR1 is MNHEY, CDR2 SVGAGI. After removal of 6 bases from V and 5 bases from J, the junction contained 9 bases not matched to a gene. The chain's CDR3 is CASSRGLAGRGETQYF. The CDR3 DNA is TGTGCCAGCAGCCGGGGACTAGCGGGGCGAGGGGAGACCCAGTACTTC.

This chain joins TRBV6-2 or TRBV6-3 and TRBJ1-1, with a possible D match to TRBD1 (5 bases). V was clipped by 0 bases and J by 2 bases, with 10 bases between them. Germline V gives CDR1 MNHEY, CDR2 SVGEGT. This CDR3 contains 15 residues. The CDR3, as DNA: TGTGCCAGCAGTTACTCGACAGAGGGAAACACTGAAGCTTTCTTT. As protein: CASSYSTEGNTEAFF.

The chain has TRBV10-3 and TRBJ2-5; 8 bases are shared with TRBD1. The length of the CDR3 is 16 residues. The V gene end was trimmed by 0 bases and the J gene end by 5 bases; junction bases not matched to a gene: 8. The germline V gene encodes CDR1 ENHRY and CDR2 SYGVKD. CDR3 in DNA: TGTGCCATCAGTGAGTCTCACAGGGGGACTTGGGAGACCCAGTACTTC. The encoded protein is CAISESHRGTWETQYF.

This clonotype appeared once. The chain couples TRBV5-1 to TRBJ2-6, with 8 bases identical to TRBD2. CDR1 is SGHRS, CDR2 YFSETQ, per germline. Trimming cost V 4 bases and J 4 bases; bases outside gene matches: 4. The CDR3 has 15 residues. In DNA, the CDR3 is TGCGCCAGCAGCCCAAGACTAGCGGGGGCCAACGTCCTGACTTTC. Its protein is CASSPRLAGANVLTF. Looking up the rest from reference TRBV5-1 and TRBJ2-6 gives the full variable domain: KAGVTQTPRYLIKTRGQQVTLSCSPISGHRSVSWYQQTPGQGLQFLFEYFSETQRNKGNFPGRFSGRQFSNSRSEMNVSTLELGDSALYLCASSPRLAGANVLTFGAGSRLTVL.

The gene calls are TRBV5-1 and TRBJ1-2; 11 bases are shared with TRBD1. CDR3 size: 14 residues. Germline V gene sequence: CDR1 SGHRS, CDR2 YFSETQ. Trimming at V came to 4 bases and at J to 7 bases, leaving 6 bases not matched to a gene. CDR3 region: CASSNPGQGVGYTF. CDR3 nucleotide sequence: TGCGCCAGCAGCAACCCGGGACAGGGGGTTGGCTACACCTTC. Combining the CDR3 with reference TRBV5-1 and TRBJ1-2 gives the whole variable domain KAGVTQTPRYLIKTRGQQVTLSCSPISGHRSVSWYQQTPGQGLQFLFEYFSETQRNKGNFPGRFSGRQFSNSRSEMNVSTLELGDSALYLCASSNPGQGVGYTFGSGTRLTVV.

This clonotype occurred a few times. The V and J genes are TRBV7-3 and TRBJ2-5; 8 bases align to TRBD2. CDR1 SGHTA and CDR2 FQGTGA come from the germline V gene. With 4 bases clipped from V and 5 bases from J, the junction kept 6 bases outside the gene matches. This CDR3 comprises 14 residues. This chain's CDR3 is CASSSSGGSETQYF. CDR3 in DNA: TGTGCCAGCAGCTCAAGCGGGGGATCGGAGACCCAGTACTTC. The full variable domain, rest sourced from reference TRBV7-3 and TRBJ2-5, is GAGVSQTPSNKVTEKGKYVELRCDPISGHTALYWYRQSLGQGPEFLIYFQGTGAADDSGLPNDRFFAVRPEGSVSTLKIQRTERGDSAVYLCASSSSGGSETQYFGPGTRLLVL.